A selection of T cell receptor beta chains follows, all from one sample in a study of beta chain features in type 1 diabetes. Profiling relied on immunoSEQ multiplex PCR, and the TCRdb table lists in-frame clones only, not all of them. Of under 250,000 clones in the sample, roughly 14% are singletons; the top ten hold more than 0.025%. The sequencing input was naive CD4+ T cells from blood. The receptors originated from a woman between 35 and 50 years old in good health. Each CDR3 is given with its conserved first and last residue. Each record gives: J gene, V gene, D gene, clone size, CDR3 protein, CDR3 DNA. The D gene is left open where the match is weak. Size tells how often a clone was seen (once, few, many) or the class of an expanded clone, and some rows leave it out.

TRBJ1-1	TRBV2	.	.	CASIGVTEAFF	TGTGCCAGCATCGGGGTCACTGAAGCTTTCTTT
TRBJ1-2	TRBV7-2	.	few	CASSPRAIHYGYTF	TGTGCCAGCAGCCCGCGAGCAATCCACTATGGCTACACCTTC
TRBJ2-7	TRBV6-5	TRBD1	.	CASSPGGSSYEQYF	TGTGCCAGCAGTCCAGGGGGTTCATCCTACGAGCAGTACTTC
TRBJ2-3	TRBV11-2	.	.	CASSPRIPGLVDADTQYF	TGTGCCAGCAGCCCCCGGATTCCGGGGTTAGTTGACGCAGATACGCAGTATTTT
TRBJ2-2	TRBV14	TRBD2	few	CASTIGGGAANTGELFF	TGTGCCAGCACCATTGGCGGGGGGGCCGCGAACACCGGGGAGCTGTTTTTT
TRBJ2-7	TRBV18	TRBD1	few	CASSPGQSSYEQYF	TGTGCCAGCTCACCGGGACAGAGTTCCTACGAGCAGTACTTC
TRBJ2-7	TRBV4-1	.	.	CASSQGGRGYEQYF	TGCGCCAGCAGCCAGGGGGGAAGAGGGTACGAGCAGTACTTC
TRBJ2-3	TRBV6-9	TRBD2	.	CASSYSRGGDTQYF	TGTGCCAGCAGTTACTCCCGGGGGGGAGATACGCAGTATTTT
TRBJ2-3	TRBV7-8	.	few	CASSSTGRWTDTQYF	TGTGCCAGCAGCTCGACAGGAAGATGGACAGATACGCAGTATTTT
TRBJ2-3	TRBV9	.	.	CASSVMVGTDTQYF	TGTGCCAGCAGCGTAATGGTAGGCACAGATACGCAGTATTTT
TRBJ1-5	TRBV19	.	.	CASSPPGGFNQPQHF	TGTGCCAGTAGTCCCCCGGGTGGCTTCAATCAGCCCCAGCATTTT
TRBJ1-2	TRBV25-1	.	.	CASSEYAQGLMGLGGYTF	TGTGCCAGCAGTGAATATGCGCAGGGTCTAATGGGCTTAGGGGGCTACACCTTC
TRBJ1-4	TRBV25-1	TRBD1	.	CASSDLGQQGNEKLFF	TGTGCCAGCAGTGACCTCGGTCAACAGGGGAATGAAAAACTGTTTTTT
TRBJ2-1	TRBV5-4	TRBD2	.	CASSSALAGGIGFF	TGTGCCAGCAGCTCAGCTCTAGCGGGGGGTATTGGGTTCTTC
TRBJ2-7	TRBV19	.	few	CASSDTWQGSYEQYF	TGTGCCAGTAGCGATACCTGGCAGGGTTCTTACGAGCAGTACTTC
TRBJ2-5	TRBV14	.	few	CASSPARGETQYF	TGTGCCAGCAGCCCCGCGCGTGGAGAGACCCAGTACTTC
TRBJ1-2	TRBV27	TRBD1	.	CASSEEQGAATRNYGYTF	TGTGCCAGCAGTGAGGAACAGGGGGCGGCCACTAGGAACTATGGCTACACCTTC
TRBJ2-1	TRBV15	TRBD2	.	CATSSRTSGAYEQFF	TGTGCCACCAGCTCTCGGACTAGCGGGGCATATGAGCAGTTCTTC
TRBJ2-7	TRBV6-4	.	.	CASSENGGYEQYF	TGTGCCAGCAGTGAGAACGGGGGCTACGAGCAGTACTTC
TRBJ1-1	TRBV25-1	.	.	CAISYQGRAFF	TGTGCAATTTCCTACCAGGGGAGAGCTTTCTTT
TRBJ1-5	TRBV7-6	.	few	CASSLSPTVGQPQHF	TGTGCCAGCAGTCTAAGCCCGACAGTCGGGCAGCCCCAGCATTTT
TRBJ2-4	TRBV11-2	.	.	CASSLGGGAGKNIQYF	TGTGCCAGCAGCTTAGGTGGGGGGGCTGGCAAAAACATTCAGTACTTC
TRBJ1-5	TRBV7-9	.	.	CASSLARRVGWTQHF	TGTGCCAGCAGCTTAGCGCGCAGGGTGGGCTGGACCCAGCATTTT
TRBJ2-5	TRBV7-6	.	.	CASQGGGGAVAETQYF	TGTGCCAGCCAAGGAGGAGGGGGGGCCGTGGCTGAGACCCAGTACTTC
TRBJ2-1	TRBV2	TRBD2	many	CASSRAGRNEQFF	TGTGCCAGCAGTCGAGCGGGGCGCAATGAGCAGTTCTTC
TRBJ1-4	TRBV29-1	.	few	CSVRGAGTLANEKLFF	TGCAGCGTTCGCGGCGCAGGGACTTTGGCTAATGAAAAACTGTTTTTT
TRBJ1-2	TRBV19	TRBD1	.	CASSIRQGVRNYGYTF	TGTGCCAGTAGTATACGACAGGGGGTCCGTAACTATGGCTACACCTTC
TRBJ2-7	TRBV4-3	.	few	CASSQARDNGPYEQYF	TGCGCCAGCAGCCAAGCCCGGGACAATGGCCCCTACGAGCAGTACTTC
TRBJ2-5	TRBV20-1	.	few	CSVASQETQYF	TGCAGTGTCGCCAGTCAAGAGACCCAGTACTTC
TRBJ2-7	TRBV6-5	.	.	CASSYGAEQYF	TGTGCCAGCAGTTACGGGGCCGAGCAGTACTTC
TRBJ2-3	TRBV4-1	TRBD1	.	CASSQGPGPTGRPADTQYF	TGCGCCAGCAGCCAAGGCCCAGGGCCGACAGGGCGACCCGCAGATACGCAGTATTTT
TRBJ1-3	TRBV13	.	few	CASSLKQVGNTIYF	TGTGCCAGCAGCTTAAAACAGGTTGGAAACACCATATATTTT
TRBJ1-1	TRBV5-6	TRBD1	once	CASISAGGPRAEAFF	TGTGCCAGCATCTCCGCAGGGGGTCCTCGGGCTGAAGCTTTCTTT
TRBJ1-2	TRBV5-4	TRBD1	few	CASSQGQANYGYTF	TGTGCCAGCAGCCAGGGACAGGCTAACTATGGCTACACCTTC
TRBJ2-7	TRBV7-2	TRBD1	.	CASRRQTGASYEQYF	TGTGCCAGCAGACGACAGACAGGGGCTTCTTACGAGCAGTACTTC
TRBJ1-2	TRBV25-1	.	few	CASSEAGRDSNGYTF	TGTGCCAGCAGTGAAGCAGGCAGGGACTCTAATGGCTACACCTTC
TRBJ2-3	TRBV5-1	.	.	CASSLAPSTTDTQYF	TGCGCCAGCAGCTTGGCCCCTAGTACCACAGATACGCAGTATTTT
TRBJ2-5	TRBV19	TRBD2	.	CASRMAGVQETQYF	TGTGCCAGTAGAATGGCGGGGGTTCAAGAGACCCAGTACTTC
TRBJ2-7	TRBV6-5	TRBD2	.	CASSYDGTSVYEQYF	TGTGCCAGCAGCTACGACGGGACTAGCGTCTACGAGCAGTACTTC
TRBJ2-5	TRBV11-2	.	few	CASSLAGETQYF	TGTGCCAGCAGCTTAGCGGGGGAGACCCAGTACTTC
TRBJ2-7	TRBV27	TRBD2	.	CASRRLEGGEQYF	TGTGCCAGCAGACGACTTGAGGGAGGGGAGCAGTACTTC
TRBJ2-3	TRBV4-1	TRBD1	.	CASSQAVDRAETSTDTQYF	TGCGCCAGCAGCCAAGCCGTTGACAGGGCAGAAACTAGCACAGATACGCAGTATTTT
TRBJ2-7	TRBV27	TRBD1	few	CASRPNRGAVSYEQYF	TGTGCCAGCAGACCGAACAGGGGCGCCGTGTCCTACGAGCAGTACTTC
TRBJ2-5	TRBV11-2	.	.	CASRRTGSSGETQYF	TGTGCCAGCAGGCGTACAGGGTCCTCGGGAGAGACCCAGTACTTC
TRBJ2-7	TRBV10-2	.	.	CARDRYEQYF	TGCGCCAGAGACAGATACGAGCAGTACTTC
TRBJ1-2	TRBV4-3	.	.	CASSQDIGSDGYTF	TGCGCCAGCAGCCAAGATATAGGGAGCGATGGCTACACCTTC
TRBJ1-6	TRBV11-2	TRBD1	.	CASSARQGVASPLHF	TGTGCCAGCAGCGCCCGACAGGGGGTTGCTTCACCCCTCCACTTT
TRBJ2-1	TRBV2	TRBD2	.	CASKAGGSYNEQFF	TGTGCCAGCAAAGCGGGGGGCTCCTACAATGAGCAGTTCTTC
TRBJ2-3	TRBV18	TRBD1	few	CASSSRTGTEDTQYF	TGTGCCAGCTCATCCCGGACAGGGACCGAAGATACGCAGTATTTT
TRBJ2-3	TRBV5-1	TRBD2	few	CASSLAPSGGAHNTQYF	TGCGCCAGCAGCTTGGCGCCTAGCGGGGGGGCTCACAATACGCAGTATTTT
TRBJ2-2	TRBV5-4	TRBD1	few	CASSLARGGYTGELFF	TGTGCCAGCAGCTTGGCCAGAGGGGGCTACACCGGGGAGCTGTTTTTT
TRBJ2-5	TRBV5-1	TRBD1	few	CASGGQGGKETQYF	TGCGCCAGCGGAGGACAGGGAGGCAAAGAGACCCAGTACTTC
TRBJ2-3	TRBV9	TRBD2	few	CASSVDPSGTDTQYF	TGTGCCAGCAGCGTAGACCCTAGCGGTACAGATACGCAGTATTTT